This T cell receptor beta chain came from a study of technical replicates of blood from a few donors. Profiling relied on immunoSEQ multiplex PCR, and the TCRdb table lists in-frame clones only, not all of them. The sample lists approximately 59,000 clones, about 95% occurring once. The junction had 5 bases not matched to a gene; V was cut back by 2 bases and J by 4 bases. This CDR3 comprises 15 residues. Germline V gene data show CDR1 as SGHDT and CDR2 as YYEEEE. This clonotype originated in a human donor in good health. Some clones in this sample may be carry-over from other donors' samples. J is TRBJ2-2 and V is TRBV5-6; 7 nucleotides align to TRBD2. What was sequenced was PBMCs. The CDR3 region is CASSFAGRTTGELFF. In DNA form, the CDR3 reads TGTGCCAGCAGCTTTGCCGGGAGGACCACCGGGGAGCTGTTTTTT.